This paragraph covers one T cell receptor beta chain sequence. A read error is likely, as this CDR3 ends without the conserved phenylalanine or tryptophan. No DNA is shown, since the ends of the CDR3 on it are uncertain; the CDR3 is the one TCRdb lists. These data originate in a study of blood T cell repertoires in COVID-19. About the study: The United States, Italy and Spain provided the acute and convalescent COVID-19 samples.

Profiled with immunoSEQ multiplex PCR; TCRdb holds only in-frame clones, not every one. Of 200,000 to 250,000 clones listed, around four fifths are singletons. Germline V gene sequence: CDR1 LGHDT, CDR2 YNNKEL (reference sequence). The CDR3 length equals 13 residues, ends included. The chain joins TRBV3-1 (or the pseudogene TRBV3-2) to TRBJ1-3; the DNA was not compared with TRBD1, the D call given in the table. Sequencing input: peripheral blood. This TCR derives from a young man with active or convalescent COVID-19. The CDR3: CASSQGTGTGVLL.